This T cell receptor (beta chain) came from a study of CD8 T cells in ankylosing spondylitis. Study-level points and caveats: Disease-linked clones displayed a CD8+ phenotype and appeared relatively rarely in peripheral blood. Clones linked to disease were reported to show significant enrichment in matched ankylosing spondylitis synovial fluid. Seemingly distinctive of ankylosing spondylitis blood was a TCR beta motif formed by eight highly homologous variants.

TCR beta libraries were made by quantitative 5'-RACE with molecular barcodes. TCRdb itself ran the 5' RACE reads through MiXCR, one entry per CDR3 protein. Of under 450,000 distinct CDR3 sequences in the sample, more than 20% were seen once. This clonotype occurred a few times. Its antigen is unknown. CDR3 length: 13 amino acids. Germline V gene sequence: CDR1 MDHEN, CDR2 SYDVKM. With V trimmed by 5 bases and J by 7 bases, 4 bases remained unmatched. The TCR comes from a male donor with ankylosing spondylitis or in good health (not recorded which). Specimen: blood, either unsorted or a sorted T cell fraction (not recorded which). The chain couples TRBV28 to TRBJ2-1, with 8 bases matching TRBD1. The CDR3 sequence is CASSRQGANEQFF. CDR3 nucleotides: TGTGCCAGCAGTAGGCAGGGGGCGAATGAGCAGTTCTTC.